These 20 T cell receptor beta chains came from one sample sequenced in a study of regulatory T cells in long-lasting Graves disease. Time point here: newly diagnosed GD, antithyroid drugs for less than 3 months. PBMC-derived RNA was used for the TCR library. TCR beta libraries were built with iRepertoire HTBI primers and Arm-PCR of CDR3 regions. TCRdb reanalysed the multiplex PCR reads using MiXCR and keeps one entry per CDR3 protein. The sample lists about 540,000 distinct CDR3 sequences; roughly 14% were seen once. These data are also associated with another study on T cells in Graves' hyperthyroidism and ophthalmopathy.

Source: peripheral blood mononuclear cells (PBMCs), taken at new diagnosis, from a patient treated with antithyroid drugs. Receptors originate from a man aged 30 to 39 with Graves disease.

The CDR3 nucleotides are TGCAGCGTTCCTGACAGGGTGTTATACTATGGCTACACCTTC. Translated: CSVPDRVLYYGYTF. J is TRBJ1-2 and V is TRBV29-1; TRBD1 matches 7 bases. Unmatched junction bases numbered 9, after V lost 5 bases and J lost 3 bases. The CDR3 has 14 amino acids. Germline loops: CDR1 SQVTM, CDR2 ANQGSEA.

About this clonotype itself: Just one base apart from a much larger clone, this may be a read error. The CDR3 protein is CASSPPTDSGSSGETQYF. CDR3 DNA sequence: TGTGCCAGCAGCCCCCCGACGGATAGCGGGAGCTCGGGAGAGACCCAGTACTTC. The V call is TRBV7-2, the J call TRBJ2-5; TRBD2 agrees at 9 bases. V was clipped by 5 bases and J by 4 bases; unmatched bases: 17. Germline V CDR1 and CDR2: SGHTA, FQGNSA. The CDR3 sequence is 18 residues long.

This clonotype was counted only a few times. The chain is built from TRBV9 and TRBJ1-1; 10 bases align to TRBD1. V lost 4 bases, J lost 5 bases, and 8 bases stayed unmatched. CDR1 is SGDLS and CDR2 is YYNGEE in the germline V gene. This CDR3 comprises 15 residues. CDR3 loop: CASSPWTGGGTEAFF. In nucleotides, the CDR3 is TGTGCCAGCAGCCCCTGGACAGGGGGAGGAACTGAAGCTTTCTTT. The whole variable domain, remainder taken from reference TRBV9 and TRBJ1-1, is DSGVTQTPKHLITATGQRVTLRCSPRSGDLSVYWYQQSLDQGLQFLIQYYNGEERAKGNILERFSAQQFPDLHSELNLSSLELGDSALYFCASSPWTGGGTEAFFGQGTRLTVV.

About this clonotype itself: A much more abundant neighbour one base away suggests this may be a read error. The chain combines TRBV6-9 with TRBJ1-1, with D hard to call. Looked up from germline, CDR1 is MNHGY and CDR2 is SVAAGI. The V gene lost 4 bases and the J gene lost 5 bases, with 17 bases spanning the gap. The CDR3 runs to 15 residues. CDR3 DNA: TGTGCCAGCAGTTTGGCAGGTACGGCGGGAACTGAAGCTTTCTTT. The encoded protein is CASSLAGTAGTEAFF.

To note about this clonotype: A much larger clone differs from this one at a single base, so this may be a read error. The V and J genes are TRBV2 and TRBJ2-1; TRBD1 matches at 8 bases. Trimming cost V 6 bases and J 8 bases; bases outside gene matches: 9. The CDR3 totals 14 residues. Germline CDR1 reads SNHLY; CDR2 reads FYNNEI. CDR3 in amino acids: CASRPTGGIHEQFF. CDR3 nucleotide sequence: TGTGCCAGCAGGCCCACAGGGGGGATCCATGAGCAGTTCTTC.

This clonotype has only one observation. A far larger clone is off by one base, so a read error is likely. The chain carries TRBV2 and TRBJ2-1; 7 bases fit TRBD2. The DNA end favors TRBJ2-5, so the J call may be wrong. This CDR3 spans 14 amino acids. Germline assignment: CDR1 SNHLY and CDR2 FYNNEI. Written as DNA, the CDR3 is TGTGCCAACAGTGCTAGCGGTCCGTCGGAGACCCAGTACTTC. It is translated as CANSASGPSETQYF.

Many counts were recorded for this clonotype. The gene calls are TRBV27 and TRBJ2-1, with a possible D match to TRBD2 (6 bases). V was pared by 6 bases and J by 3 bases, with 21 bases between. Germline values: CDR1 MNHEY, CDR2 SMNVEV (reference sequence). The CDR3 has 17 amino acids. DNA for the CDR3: TGTGCCAGCAGCCCCCTACTCACCGGGACTCTCTACAATGAGCAGTTCTTC. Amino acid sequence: CASSPLLTGTLYNEQFF.

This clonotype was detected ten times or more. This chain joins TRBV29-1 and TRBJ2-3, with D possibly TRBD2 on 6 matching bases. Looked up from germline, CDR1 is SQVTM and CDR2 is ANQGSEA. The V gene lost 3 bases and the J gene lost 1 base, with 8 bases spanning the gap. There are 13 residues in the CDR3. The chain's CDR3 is CSVERGGTDTQYF. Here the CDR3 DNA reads TGCAGCGTTGAGCGGGGTGGCACAGATACGCAGTATTTT.

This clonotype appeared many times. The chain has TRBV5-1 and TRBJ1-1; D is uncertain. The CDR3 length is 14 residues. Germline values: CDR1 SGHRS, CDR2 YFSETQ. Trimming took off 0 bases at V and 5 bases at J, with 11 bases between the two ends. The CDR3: CASSLGSSWTEAFF. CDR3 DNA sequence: TGCGCCAGCAGCTTGGGTTCCTCCTGGACTGAAGCTTTCTTT.

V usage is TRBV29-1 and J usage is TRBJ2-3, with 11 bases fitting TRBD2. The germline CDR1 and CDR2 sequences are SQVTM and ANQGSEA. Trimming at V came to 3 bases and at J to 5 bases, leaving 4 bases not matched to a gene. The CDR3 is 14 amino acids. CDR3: CSVDASGRIDTQYF. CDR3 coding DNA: TGCAGCGTTGATGCTAGCGGGAGGATAGATACGCAGTATTTT.

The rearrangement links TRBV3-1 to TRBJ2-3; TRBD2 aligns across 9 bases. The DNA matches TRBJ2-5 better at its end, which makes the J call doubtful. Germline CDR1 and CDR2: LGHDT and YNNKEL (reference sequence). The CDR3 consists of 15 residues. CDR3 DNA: TGTGCCAGCAGCCAAGAACAACTAGCGGGAGAGACCCAGTACTTC. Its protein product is CASSQEQLAGETQYF.

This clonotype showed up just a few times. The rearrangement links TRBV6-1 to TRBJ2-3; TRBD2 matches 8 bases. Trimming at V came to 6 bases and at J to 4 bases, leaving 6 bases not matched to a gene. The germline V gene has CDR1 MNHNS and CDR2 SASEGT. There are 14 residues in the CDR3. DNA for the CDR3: TGTGCCAGCAGCGCCGGGACTAGTTCAGATACGCAGTATTTT. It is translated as CASSAGTSSDTQYF.

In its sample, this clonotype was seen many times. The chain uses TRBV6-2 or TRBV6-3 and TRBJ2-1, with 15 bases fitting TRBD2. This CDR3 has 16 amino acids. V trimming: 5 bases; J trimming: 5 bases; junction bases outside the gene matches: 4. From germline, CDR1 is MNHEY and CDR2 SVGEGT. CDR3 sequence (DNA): TGTGCCAGCAGTCGGACTAGCGGGAGGGAGGACAATGAGCAGTTCTTC. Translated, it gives CASSRTSGREDNEQFF.

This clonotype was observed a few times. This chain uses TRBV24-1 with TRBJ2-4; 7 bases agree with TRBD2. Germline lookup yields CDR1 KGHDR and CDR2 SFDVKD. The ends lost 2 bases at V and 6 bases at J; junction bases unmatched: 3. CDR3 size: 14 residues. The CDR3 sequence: CATSDSGGGNIQYF. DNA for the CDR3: TGTGCCACCAGTGATTCTGGCGGGGGAAACATTCAGTACTTC.

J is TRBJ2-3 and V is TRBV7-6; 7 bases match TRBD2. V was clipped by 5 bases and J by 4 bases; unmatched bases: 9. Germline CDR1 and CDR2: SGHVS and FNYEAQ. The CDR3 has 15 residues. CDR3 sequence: CASSPSGEGADTQYF. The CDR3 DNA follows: TGTGCCAGCAGCCCCAGCGGGGAAGGGGCAGATACGCAGTATTTT.

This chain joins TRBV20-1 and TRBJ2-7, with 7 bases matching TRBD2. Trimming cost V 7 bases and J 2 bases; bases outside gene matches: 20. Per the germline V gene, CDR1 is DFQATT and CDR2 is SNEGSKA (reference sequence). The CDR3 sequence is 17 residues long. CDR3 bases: TGCAGTGTTCGGGACGGCGGCGGGGCGGGAGCACCCTACGAGCAGTACTTC. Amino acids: CSVRDGGGAGAPYEQYF.

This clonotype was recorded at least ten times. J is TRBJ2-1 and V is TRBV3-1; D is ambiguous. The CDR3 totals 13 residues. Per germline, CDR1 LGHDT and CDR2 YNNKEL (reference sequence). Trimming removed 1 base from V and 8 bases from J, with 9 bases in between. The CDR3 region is CASSQVVWDEQFF. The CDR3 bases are TGTGCCAGCAGCCAAGTGGTTTGGGATGAGCAGTTCTTC.

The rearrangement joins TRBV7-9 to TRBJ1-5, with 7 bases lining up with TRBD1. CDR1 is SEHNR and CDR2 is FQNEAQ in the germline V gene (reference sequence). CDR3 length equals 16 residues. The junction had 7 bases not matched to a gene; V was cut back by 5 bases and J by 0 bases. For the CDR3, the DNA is TGTGCCAGCAGCCCAGCCGGGACAGCTAGCAATCAGCCCCAGCATTTT. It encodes CASSPAGTASNQPQHF.

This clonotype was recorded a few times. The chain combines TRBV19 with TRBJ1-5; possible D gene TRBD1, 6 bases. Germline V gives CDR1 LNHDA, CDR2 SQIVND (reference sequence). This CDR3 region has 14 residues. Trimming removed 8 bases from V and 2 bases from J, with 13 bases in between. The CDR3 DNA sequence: TGTGCCAGTGACGGGGGGCCGGGCAATCAGCCCCAGCATTTT. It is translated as CASDGGPGNQPQHF.

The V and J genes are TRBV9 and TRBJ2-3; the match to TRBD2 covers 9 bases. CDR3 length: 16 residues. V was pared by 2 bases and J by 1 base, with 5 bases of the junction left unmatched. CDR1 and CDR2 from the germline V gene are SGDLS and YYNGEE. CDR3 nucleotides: TGTGCCAGCAGCGTCTTAGCGGGAGATCGCACAGATACGCAGTATTTT. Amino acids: CASSVLAGDRTDTQYF.